The next 13 T cell receptor beta chains were all read from a single sample in a study of T-cell reconstitution after alpha-beta-depleted transplantation in children. Preparing the TCRbeta library involved the use of unique molecular identifiers. TCRdb passed the PCR reads through MiXCR, listing each CDR3 protein once. Among around 360,000 distinct CDR3 sequences listed, 10% were seen once. The sample here was PBMCs from the stem cell graft donor, taken from the stem cell graft. These receptors all come from a human donor who donated a stem cell graft to a child with acute lymphoblastic leukemia.

The table lists this clonotype with a few counts. The gene calls are TRBV29-1 and TRBJ2-7; 8 bases line up with TRBD1. Germline trimming cut 0 bases from V and 6 bases from J; bases unmatched to any gene: 7. CDR1 and CDR2 (germline): SQVTM, ANQGSEA. This CDR3 region has 14 residues. CDR3 amino acids: CSVEEVAGGREQYF. CDR3 sequence (DNA): TGCAGCGTTGAAGAGGTGGCAGGGGGCCGCGAGCAGTACTTC.

This chain links TRBV29-1 with TRBJ2-7; TRBD1 is a possible D gene (5 bases). V was cut by 5 bases and J by 2 bases, with 19 bases left in between. Germline V gene sequence: CDR1 SQVTM, CDR2 ANQGSEA. This CDR3 is built from 15 residues. DNA for the CDR3: TGCAGCGTTACTGATTCACGGACATCTACCTACGAGCAGTACTTC. Translation: CSVTDSRTSTYEQYF.

The genes are TRBV6-2 or TRBV6-3 and TRBJ1-1; TRBD1 might be the D (6 bases). The CDR3 has 17 amino acids. Trimming left V 0 bases short and J 2 bases short, with 16 bases between. The germline gives CDR1 MNHEY, CDR2 SVGEGT. The CDR3: CASSYSRDKKGNTEAFF. In DNA, the CDR3 is TGTGCCAGCAGTTACTCCCGGGACAAAAAGGGAAACACTGAAGCTTTCTTT.

This rearrangement joins TRBV7-8 to TRBJ2-7; 10 positions match TRBD1. Germline V lookup: CDR1 SGHVS, CDR2 FQNEAQ. With V trimmed by 5 bases and J by 0 bases, 7 bases remained unmatched. This CDR3 is 16 amino acids long. Written as DNA, the CDR3 is TGTGCCAGCAGCCTTAGTGGGACAGGGGTCTCCTACGAGCAGTACTTC. Its protein product is CASSLSGTGVSYEQYF.

The chain combines TRBV5-1 with TRBJ2-5; D perhaps matches TRBD1 (6 bases). CDR1 is SGHRS and CDR2 is YFSETQ in the germline V gene. V dropped 4 bases and J dropped 3 bases, with 19 bases sitting between them. This CDR3 is 16 amino acids long. As DNA, the CDR3 is TGCGCCAGCAGCCCCGGGCCACAGGGACAAGAAGAGACCCAGTACTTC. Translated, it gives CASSPGPQGQEETQYF.

This clonotype occurred a few times. V usage is TRBV5-1 and J usage is TRBJ2-3; D may be TRBD2 (5 bases). Trimming took 0 bases from V and 4 from J, leaving 9 bases between them. From germline, CDR1 is SGHRS and CDR2 YFSETQ. The CDR3 extends over 14 amino acids. DNA for the CDR3: TGCGCCAGCAGCTTGGAAAGGGAGCCAGATACGCAGTATTTT. It specifies CASSLEREPDTQYF. Drawing the rest from reference TRBV5-1 and TRBJ2-3, the complete variable domain is KAGVTQTPRYLIKTRGQQVTLSCSPISGHRSVSWYQQTPGQGLQFLFEYFSETQRNKGNFPGRFSGRQFSNSRSEMNVSTLELGDSALYLCASSLEREPDTQYFGPGTRLTVL.

The chain links TRBV6-1 to TRBJ1-2, with TRBD1 identical over 7 bases. The CDR3 is 18 amino acids. The V gene's germline CDR1 is MNHNS and CDR2 SASEGT. V gave up 6 bases and J gave up 4 bases; unmatched junction bases: 20. CDR3 residues: CASSRITGATYVSYGYTF. DNA of the CDR3: TGTGCCAGCAGCCGAATTACAGGGGCGACCTACGTAAGCTATGGCTACACCTTC.

The rearrangement joins TRBV5-1 to TRBJ2-7; weak D call: TRBD2 (5 bases). Germline V gene lookup returns CDR1 SGHRS and CDR2 YFSETQ. There are 13 residues in the CDR3. Trimming removed 4 bases at V and 2 bases at J, with 10 bases between. The CDR3 DNA reads TGCGCCAGCAGCGCGGACTCCACCTACGAGCAGTACTTC. It encodes CASSADSTYEQYF.

This clonotype was seen a handful of times. V usage is TRBV5-1 and J usage is TRBJ2-1, with 10 positions matching TRBD2. With 1 base clipped from V and 1 base from J, the junction kept 2 bases outside the gene matches. The CDR3 runs to 16 residues. CDR1 and CDR2 (germline): SGHRS, YFSETQ. DNA for the CDR3: TGCGCCAGCAGCTTGACAGCGGGGGGGTCCTACAATGAGCAGTTCTTC. The encoded protein is CASSLTAGGSYNEQFF.

The sample holds a few counts of this clonotype. The chain is built from TRBV7-2 and TRBJ2-7; 7 bases align to TRBD2. The V segment lost 1 base and the J segment 4 bases; nucleotides outside the gene matches: 7. The germline CDR1 and CDR2 sequences are SGHTA and FQGNSA. This CDR3 spans 15 amino acids. The CDR3: CASSLGSSGGYEQYF. The CDR3 nucleotides read TGTGCCAGCAGCTTAGGATCTAGCGGCGGATACGAGCAGTACTTC.

The V and J genes are TRBV7-6 and TRBJ2-5, with 9 bases that match TRBD1. After removal of 5 bases from V and 9 bases from J, the junction contained 10 bases not matched to a gene. The CDR3 totals 14 residues. Germline CDR1 and CDR2: SGHVS and FNYEAQ. In DNA form, the CDR3 reads TGTGCCAGCAGCGGACAGGGGCCAAGAGAAGCCCAGTACTTC. Protein product: CASSGQGPREAQYF.

This clonotype was detected a few times. The chain carries TRBV4-1 and TRBJ1-5; D not certain. CDR3 length equals 15 residues. V shed 1 base and J shed 1 base, with 8 bases lying between them. CDR1 is MGHRA, CDR2 YSYEKL, per germline. The CDR3 bases are TGCGCCAGCAGCCAAGTTCCACAAAGCAATCAGCCCCAGCATTTT. This encodes CASSQVPQSNQPQHF.

The chain uses TRBV10-2 and TRBJ2-4; D ambiguous. Germline V gene lookup returns CDR1 WSHSY and CDR2 SAAADI. This CDR3 is built from 17 residues. The germline V and J ends were trimmed by 4 bases and 0 bases, with 16 bases remaining between them. The CDR3 sequence: CASSVGSTSVAKNIQYF. The CDR3 coding sequence is TGCGCCAGCAGTGTTGGCTCGACCTCTGTAGCCAAAAACATTCAGTACTTC.